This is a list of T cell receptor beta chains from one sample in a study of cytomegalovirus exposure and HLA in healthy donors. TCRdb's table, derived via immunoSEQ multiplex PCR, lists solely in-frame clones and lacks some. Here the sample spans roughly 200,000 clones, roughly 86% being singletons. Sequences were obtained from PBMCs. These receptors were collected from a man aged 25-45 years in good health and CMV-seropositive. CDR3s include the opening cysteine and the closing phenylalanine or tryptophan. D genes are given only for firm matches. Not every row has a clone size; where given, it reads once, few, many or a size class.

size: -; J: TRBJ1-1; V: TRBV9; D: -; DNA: TGTGCCAGCAGCGCGGGACAGAACACTGAAGCTTTCTTT; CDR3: CASSAGQNTEAFF
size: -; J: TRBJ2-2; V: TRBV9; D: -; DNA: TGTGCCAGCAGCGACGGCGCTCCGAACACCGGGGAGCTGTTTTTT; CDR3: CASSDGAPNTGELFF
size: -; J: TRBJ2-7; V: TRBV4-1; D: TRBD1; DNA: TGCGCCAGCAGCCCCTTTGAACAGGGGCCCTACGAGCAGTACTTC; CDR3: CASSPFEQGPYEQYF
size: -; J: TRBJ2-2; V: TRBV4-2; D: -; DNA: TGTGCCAGCAGCCAAGGGCTTAGCGGGAACACCGGGGAGCTGTTTTTT; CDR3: CASSQGLSGNTGELFF
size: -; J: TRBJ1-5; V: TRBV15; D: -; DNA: TGTGCCACCAGCAGGATAGACCGGACAGCGTATAGCAATCAGCCCCAGCATTTT; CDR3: CATSRIDRTAYSNQPQHF
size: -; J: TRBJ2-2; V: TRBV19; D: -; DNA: TGTGCCAGTAGTATGACTAGTTCCTCCGGGGAGCTGTTTTTT; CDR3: CASSMTSSSGELFF
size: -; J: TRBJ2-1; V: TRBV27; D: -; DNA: TGTGCCAGCAGTTTAGGTGGCTACAACAATGAGCAGTTCTTC; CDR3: CASSLGGYNNEQFF
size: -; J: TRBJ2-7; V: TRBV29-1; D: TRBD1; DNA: TGCAGCGTCAGTGGCGGCGGGACAGGGGACGAGCAGTACTTC; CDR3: CSVSGGGTGDEQYF
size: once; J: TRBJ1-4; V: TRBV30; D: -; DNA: TGTGCCTGGAGTGAGGCCGCCCGGGGGGAAAAACTGTTTTTT; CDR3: CAWSEAARGEKLFF
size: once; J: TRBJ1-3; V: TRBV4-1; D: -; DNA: TGCGCCAGCAGCCTGGACACCTCCTCTGGAAACACCATATATTTT; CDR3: CASSLDTSSGNTIYF
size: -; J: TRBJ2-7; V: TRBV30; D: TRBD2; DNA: TGTGCCTGGAAGGCGGGGGGCCGCCACGAGCAGTACTTC; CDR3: CAWKAGGRHEQYF
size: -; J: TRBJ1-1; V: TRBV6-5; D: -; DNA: TGTGCCAGCAGTTACCATCCAGGGGAGGGGACTGAAGCTTTCTTT; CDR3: CASSYHPGEGTEAFF
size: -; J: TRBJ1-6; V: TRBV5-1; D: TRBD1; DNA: TGCGCCAGCAGCCGGACAGGGGTTAATTCACCCCTCCACTTT; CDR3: CASSRTGVNSPLHF
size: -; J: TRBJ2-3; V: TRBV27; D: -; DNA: TGTGCCAGCAGTTATGGGCTAGACACAGATACGCAGTATTTT; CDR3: CASSYGLDTDTQYF
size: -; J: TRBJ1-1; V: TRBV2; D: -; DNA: TGTGCCAGCAGTGAAGCCCTAAGACAGTTGGGTGAAGCTTTCTTT; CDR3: CASSEALRQLGEAFF
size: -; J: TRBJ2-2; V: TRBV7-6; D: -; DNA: TGTGCCAGCAGCTCCCAAGGACTGGACACCGGGGAGCTGTTTTTT; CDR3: CASSSQGLDTGELFF
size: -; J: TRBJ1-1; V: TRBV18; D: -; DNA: TGTGCCAGCTCTCGGGGGGATACCACTGAAGCTTTCTTT; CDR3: CASSRGDTTEAFF
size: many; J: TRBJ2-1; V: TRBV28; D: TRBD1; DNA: TGTGCCACTCGCACCGGGACAGGCTCCTACAATGAGCAGTTCTTC; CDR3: CATRTGTGSYNEQFF
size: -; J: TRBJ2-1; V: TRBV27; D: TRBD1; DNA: TGTGCCAGCAGTCTCGGGACAGAGTACAATGAGCAGTTCTTC; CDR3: CASSLGTEYNEQFF
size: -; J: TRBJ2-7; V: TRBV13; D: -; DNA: TGTGCCAGCAGCCCATCGCCTGGGCTGGACTCCTACGAGCAGTACTTC; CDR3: CASSPSPGLDSYEQYF
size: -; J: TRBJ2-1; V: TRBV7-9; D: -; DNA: TGTGCCAGCAGCTCCCTTGGGGGTGATCAGTTCTTC; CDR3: CASSSLGGDQFF
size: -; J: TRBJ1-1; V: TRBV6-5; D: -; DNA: TGTGCCAGCAGTTACTCGTACAGGAAAAACACTGAAGCTTTCTTT; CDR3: CASSYSYRKNTEAFF
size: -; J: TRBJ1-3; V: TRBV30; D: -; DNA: TGTGCCTGGAGTGTACTAGGGTTGGGAAACACCATATATTTT; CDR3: CAWSVLGLGNTIYF
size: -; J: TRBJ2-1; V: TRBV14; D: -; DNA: TGTGCCAGCAGCCCTCTGTCTTACAATGAGCAGTTCTTC; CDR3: CASSPLSYNEQFF
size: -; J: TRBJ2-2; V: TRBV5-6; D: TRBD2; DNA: TGTGCCAGCAGCTCGCTCGCGCGGGGGTACACCGGGGAGCTGTTTTTT; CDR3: CASSSLARGYTGELFF
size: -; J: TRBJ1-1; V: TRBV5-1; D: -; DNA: TGCGCCAGCAGCCCCCCCGGGGTCACTGAAGCTTTCTTT; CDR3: CASSPPGVTEAFF
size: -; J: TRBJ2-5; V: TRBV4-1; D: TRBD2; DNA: TGCGCCAGCAGCTTGACTAGCCGAACTGAGACCCAGTACTTC; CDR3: CASSLTSRTETQYF
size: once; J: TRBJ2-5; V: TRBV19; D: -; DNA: TGTGCCAGTAGTATAACAAGGGGGAGGAGTGAGACCCAGTACTTC; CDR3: CASSITRGRSETQYF
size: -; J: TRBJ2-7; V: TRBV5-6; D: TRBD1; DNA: TGTGCCAGCAGCTTGCGGACAGGGGATCATTCCGAGCAGTACTTC; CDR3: CASSLRTGDHSEQYF
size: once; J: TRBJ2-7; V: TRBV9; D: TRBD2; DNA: TGTGCCAGCAGCTCGGGACTAGATCCCTACGAGCAGTACTTC; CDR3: CASSSGLDPYEQYF
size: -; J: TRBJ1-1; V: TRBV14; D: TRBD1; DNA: TGTGCCAGCAGCAGGACAGGTATAAAAGCTTTCTTT; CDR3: CASSRTGIKAFF
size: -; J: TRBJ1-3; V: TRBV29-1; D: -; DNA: TGCAGCGTGAAAGACAGCCAGGCTGGAAACACCATATATTTT; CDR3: CSVKDSQAGNTIYF
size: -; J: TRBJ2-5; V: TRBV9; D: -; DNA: TGTGCCAGCGCGAGAGGAGCTAGCGAAGAGACCCAGTACTTC; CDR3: CASARGASEETQYF
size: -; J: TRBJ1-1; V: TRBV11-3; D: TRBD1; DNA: TGTGCCAGCAGCTTAGTTCGGACAGGGGCCGCCGGATCAGCTTTCTTT; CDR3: CASSLVRTGAAGSAFF
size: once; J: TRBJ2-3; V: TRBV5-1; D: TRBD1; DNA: TGCGCCAGCAGCTTGGCCGACAGGGGGCCCAGCACAGATACGCAGTATTTT; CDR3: CASSLADRGPSTDTQYF
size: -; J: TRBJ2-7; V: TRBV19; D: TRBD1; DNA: TGTGCCAGTAGTACCGCCGGGACAGGTCCCTACGAGCAGTACTTC; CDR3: CASSTAGTGPYEQYF
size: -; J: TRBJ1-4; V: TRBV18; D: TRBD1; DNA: TGTGCCAGCTCACGGGACAGTAATGAAAAACTGTTTTTT; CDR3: CASSRDSNEKLFF
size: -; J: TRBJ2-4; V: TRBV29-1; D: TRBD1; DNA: TGCAGCGTCCTAGGGTGGGACAGGGCAGGAAACATTCAGTACTTC; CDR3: CSVLGWDRAGNIQYF
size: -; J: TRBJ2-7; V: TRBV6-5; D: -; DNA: TGTGCCAGCAGTTACCGGCAGGGCTACGAGCAGTACTTC; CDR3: CASSYRQGYEQYF
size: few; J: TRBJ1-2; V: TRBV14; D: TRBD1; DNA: TGTGCCAGCAGCCAGGTACTCCCCATGACAGGGGTAAGGAATGGCTACACCTTC; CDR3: CASSQVLPMTGVRNGYTF
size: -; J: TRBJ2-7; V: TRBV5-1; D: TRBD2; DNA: TGCGCCAGCTCACACCACGCCTCAAGCGGGAGTAGTTACGAGCAGTACTTC; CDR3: CASSHHASSGSSYEQYF
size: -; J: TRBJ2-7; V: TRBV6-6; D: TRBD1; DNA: TGTGCCAGCAGGTCCGGGACAGGATTATACGAGCAGTACTTC; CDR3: CASRSGTGLYEQYF
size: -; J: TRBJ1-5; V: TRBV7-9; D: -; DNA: TGTGCCAGCAGCTTAATCCGGGGACCCTATAGCAATCAGCCCCAGCATTTT; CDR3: CASSLIRGPYSNQPQHF
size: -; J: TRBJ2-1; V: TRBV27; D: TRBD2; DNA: TGTGCCAGCAGTTTAAGGGGGTCGCTAGGTAGCGGGAGAGTTGAGCAGTTCTTC; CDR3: CASSLRGSLGSGRVEQFF
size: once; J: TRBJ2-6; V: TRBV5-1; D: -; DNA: TGCGCCGGCAGCTTGGAGGAGGGGTTAGCTGGGGCCAACGTCCTGACTTTC; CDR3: CAGSLEEGLAGANVLTF